The 25 T cell receptor beta chains reported below all come from one sample, sequenced in a study of OX40 agonist ivuxolimab in advanced cancers. Libraries were prepared by immunoSEQ multiplex PCR; TCRdb keeps only in-frame clonotypes and omits some of them. The sample shows 70,000 to 95,000 clones, over 75% of them seen only once. The material sequenced was CD4+ or CD8+ T cells sorted from blood, taken in a trial of the OX40 agonist ivuxolimab. These receptors all come from an adult with an advanced solid tumor such as melanoma, head and neck, liver or kidney cancer.

The rearrangement joins TRBV5-6 to TRBJ2-3; a possible D gene is TRBD2 (5 bases). Trimming took off 4 bases at V and 10 bases at J, with 22 bases between the two ends. The CDR3 has 15 residues. Germline CDR1 reads SGHDT; CDR2 reads YYEEEE. The CDR3 here is CASSRLAPGMGSQYF. CDR3 nucleotides: TGTGCCAGCAGCCGGCTAGCTCCCGGAATGGGGTCGCAGTATTTT.

This chain links TRBV29-1 with TRBJ1-6, with D possibly matching TRBD1 (6 bases). Germline CDR1 and CDR2: SQVTM and ANQGSEA. The V and J ends lost 4 bases and 5 bases respectively, with 9 bases between them. The CDR3 runs 13 residues. The CDR3 region is CSVADSNNSPLHF. The CDR3 nucleotides read TGCAGCGTTGCGGACAGCAATAATTCACCCCTCCACTTT.

The chain joins TRBV5-1 to TRBJ2-7; 7 bases align to TRBD1. Per the germline V gene, CDR1 is SGHRS and CDR2 is YFSETQ. The CDR3 has 12 amino acids. The V segment lost 2 bases and the J segment 5 bases; nucleotides outside the gene matches: 1. CDR3 sequence: CASSFTGDEQYF. CDR3 nucleotide sequence: TGCGCCAGCAGCTTCACAGGGGACGAGCAGTACTTC.

CDR3 in amino acids: CASRTRLAGAEQFF. The CDR3 DNA reads TGTGCCAGCAGAACAAGACTAGCTGGAGCCGAGCAGTTCTTC. The rearrangement joins TRBV2 to TRBJ2-1; 7 nucleotides line up with TRBD2. After removal of 6 bases from V and 10 bases from J, the junction contained 12 bases not matched to a gene. The germline gives CDR1 SNHLY, CDR2 FYNNEI. The CDR3 extends over 14 amino acids.

The rearrangement joins TRBV6-1 to TRBJ2-7; perhaps TRBD2 as D (6 bases). The germline V gene encodes CDR1 MNHNS and CDR2 SASEGT. The CDR3 spans 15 residues. The V end was cut by 2 bases, the J end by 2 bases, with 13 bases between. This CDR3 is CASSESVGGTYEQYF. CDR3 coding DNA: TGTGCCAGCAGTGAATCCGTCGGGGGAACCTACGAGCAGTACTTC.

The chain has TRBV28 and TRBJ2-2; 12 positions agree with TRBD2. Trimming took 5 bases from V and 0 from J; bases not matched to a gene: 4. Germline V CDR1 and CDR2: MDHEN, SYDVKM. This CDR3 spans 17 amino acids. The DNA for the CDR3 is TGTGCCAGCAGTGCAGGACTAGCGGGGTCGAACACCGGGGAGCTGTTTTTT. Protein sequence: CASSAGLAGSNTGELFF.

The V call is TRBV7-9, the J call TRBJ1-4; 7 nucleotides agree with TRBD1. The CDR3 totals 14 residues. In germline, CDR1 is SEHNR, CDR2 FQNEAQ (reference sequence). The V gene end was trimmed by 5 bases and the J gene end by 3 bases; junction bases not matched to a gene: 3. CDR3 in DNA: TGTGCCAGCAGCCGAGGGGGCTCTAATGAAAAACTGTTTTTT. Its translation is CASSRGGSNEKLFF.

The gene calls are TRBV28 and TRBJ1-4; D not certain. Trimming shortened V by 3 bases and J by 1 base, and 6 bases separated the two germline ends. This CDR3 spans 14 amino acids. Germline CDR1 MDHEN, CDR2 SYDVKM. The CDR3 is CASSFVGTNEKLFF. The CDR3 DNA reads TGTGCCAGCAGTTTCGTAGGAACTAATGAAAAACTGTTTTTT.

The genes are TRBV28 and TRBJ1-2, with D possibly TRBD1 on 6 matching bases. The CDR3 is 14 amino acids. The V end lost 8 bases, the J end lost 0 bases, and 13 bases lay between the germline ends. Germline V gives CDR1 MDHEN, CDR2 SYDVKM. CDR3 residues: CASVKGGANYGYTF. For the CDR3, the DNA is TGTGCCAGCGTTAAGGGGGGGGCTAACTATGGCTACACCTTC.

This chain joins TRBV7-9 and TRBJ2-7; D may be TRBD1 or TRBD2 (5 bases each). Germline V CDR1 and CDR2: SEHNR, FQNEAQ (reference sequence). Deletions cut 7 bases from V and 7 bases from J, with 17 bases between. This CDR3 has 13 residues. The DNA of the CDR3 is TGTGCCAGCACCCCCTCGGGGCGAGGTGAGCAGTACTTC. Translating gives CASTPSGRGEQYF.

V usage is TRBV5-1 and J usage is TRBJ2-7, with TRBD1 matching over 9 bases. Per germline, CDR1 SGHRS and CDR2 YFSETQ. The CDR3 totals 16 residues. V was pared by 0 bases and J by 3 bases, with 7 bases of the junction left unmatched. In DNA, the CDR3 is TGCGCCAGCAGCTTGGCCACCTCGGGACAGGGCTACGAGCAGTACTTC. Its translation is CASSLATSGQGYEQYF.

The J gene is TRBJ1-2, the V gene TRBV14, with 9 bases that match TRBD1. The germline V gene encodes CDR1 SGHDN and CDR2 FVKESK. The J segment lost 4 bases and the V segment lost 0 bases, leaving 9 bases of the junction unmatched. The CDR3 has 17 amino acids. The CDR3 reads CASSQDHGTGFAYGYTF. Here the CDR3 DNA reads TGTGCCAGCAGCCAAGATCACGGGACAGGGTTTGCCTATGGCTACACCTTC.

The V gene is TRBV6-1, the J gene TRBJ2-7; 13 bases fit TRBD2. This CDR3 has 16 residues. J gave up 3 bases and V 4 bases, and 6 bases lay outside the gene matches. Germline assignment: CDR1 MNHNS and CDR2 SASEGT. The CDR3 region is CASSAELAGGVYEQYF. CDR3 nucleotides: TGTGCCAGCAGTGCCGAACTAGCGGGGGGGGTCTACGAGCAGTACTTC.

The V gene is TRBV6-6, the J gene TRBJ2-7; D is unresolved. The V end was cut by 6 bases, the J end by 4 bases, with 16 bases between. In germline, CDR1 is MNHNY, CDR2 SVGAGI (reference sequence). The CDR3 extends over 14 amino acids. The CDR3 coding sequence is TGTGCCAGCAGCCAATCGGACGGACCGTACGAGCAGTACTTC. Its translation is CASSQSDGPYEQYF.

This rearrangement joins TRBV9 to TRBJ1-1; no firm D call. CDR1 is SGDLS and CDR2 is YYNGEE in the germline V gene. The CDR3 loop spans 14 amino acids. V was shortened by 5 bases and J by 0 bases, with 11 bases between the two germline ends. CDR3: CASRFRTLNTEAFF. DNA of the CDR3: TGTGCCAGCAGGTTCAGGACGTTGAACACTGAAGCTTTCTTT.

The chain couples TRBV4-1 to TRBJ1-6; D not certain. V was trimmed by 5 bases and J by 9 bases, leaving 17 bases between them. The CDR3 is 15 residues long. Germline V lookup: CDR1 MGHRA, CDR2 YSYEKL. The CDR3 reads CASSSGRKKGSPLHF. As DNA, the CDR3 is TGCGCCAGCAGCTCCGGCCGAAAAAAGGGTTCACCCCTCCACTTT.

The chain recombines TRBV4-2 with TRBJ1-3; the D is unclear. CDR1 and CDR2 from the germline V gene are LGHNA and YNFKEQ. The CDR3 has 16 residues. V gave up 4 bases and J gave up 0 bases, with 13 bases separating them. CDR3 sequence (DNA): TGTGCCAGCAGCCCCTCTGGAGGGAACTCTGGAAACACCATATATTTT. Translating it yields CASSPSGGNSGNTIYF.

The rearrangement links TRBV29-1 to TRBJ1-1; D not certain. CDR1 and CDR2 from the germline V gene are SQVTM and ANQGSEA. Trimming cost V 7 bases and J 0 bases, with 9 bases left between them. The CDR3 runs 12 residues. The CDR3 reads CSGTPMNTEAFF. CDR3 DNA sequence: TGCAGCGGGACGCCCATGAACACTGAAGCTTTCTTT.

For the CDR3, the DNA is TGTGCCAGCCACGGGGGGGCCTGGGAGACCCAGTACTTC. Amino acid sequence: CASHGGAWETQYF. The chain recombines TRBV28 with TRBJ2-5; 8 positions agree with TRBD2. V was clipped by 8 bases and J by 5 bases; unmatched bases: 7. The CDR3 sequence is 13 residues long. The germline V gene has CDR1 MDHEN and CDR2 SYDVKM.

The chain carries TRBV6-4 and TRBJ2-7; 12 nucleotides match TRBD2. Germline V gene sequence: CDR1 MRHNA, CDR2 SNTAGT. V was pared by 5 bases and J by 5 bases, with 10 bases of the junction left unmatched. The CDR3 is 16 residues long. The CDR3 loop is CASSRLAGVKTHEQYF. CDR3 bases: TGTGCCAGCAGTAGACTAGCGGGGGTAAAGACCCACGAGCAGTACTTC.

This chain joins TRBV5-4 and TRBJ1-4; D perhaps matches TRBD1 (5 bases). This CDR3 is 16 amino acids long. In germline, CDR1 is SGHNT, CDR2 YYREEE (reference sequence). Deletions cut 5 bases from V and 0 bases from J, with 14 bases between. The CDR3 sequence is CASRRGHTATNEKLFF. As DNA, the CDR3 is TGTGCCAGCAGACGCGGACATACTGCAACTAATGAAAAACTGTTTTTT.

This clone came up a few times. The rearrangement links TRBV9 to TRBJ1-1; D remains ambiguous. Germline values: CDR1 SGDLS, CDR2 YYNGEE. CDR3 length: 13 residues. Trimming removed 0 bases at V and 3 bases at J, with 6 bases between. DNA of the CDR3: TGTGCCAGCAGCGTAGCCACGCACACTGAAGCTTTCTTT. Its protein is CASSVATHTEAFF.

The chain joins TRBV18 to TRBJ2-3; a possible D gene is TRBD1 (5 bases). V was shortened by 6 bases and J by 3 bases, with 10 bases between the two germline ends. Germline CDR1 KGHSH, CDR2 LQKENI. The length of the CDR3 is 13 residues. The CDR3 DNA reads TGTGCCAGCTCGGTCGACAGTACAGATACGCAGTATTTT. The encoded protein is CASSVDSTDTQYF.

The chain uses TRBV6-6 and TRBJ1-3, with a weak D call TRBD1 (5 bases). Germline V gene data show CDR1 as MNHNY and CDR2 as SVGAGI (reference sequence). The CDR3 spans 15 residues. V was cut by 2 bases and J by 2 bases, with 10 bases left in between. The CDR3: CASSYGSGAGNTIYF. The CDR3 DNA sequence: TGTGCCAGCAGTTACGGATCGGGGGCTGGAAACACCATATATTTT.

The chain is built from TRBV9 and TRBJ2-7, with a weak D call TRBD2 (6 bases). The V gene's germline CDR1 is SGDLS and CDR2 YYNGEE. The CDR3 totals 15 residues. V was pared by 4 bases and J by 0 bases, with 14 bases between. CDR3 sequence: CASSPSVPSSYEQYF. The CDR3 DNA is TGTGCCAGCAGCCCTAGCGTCCCTAGCTCCTACGAGCAGTACTTC.